This T cell receptor beta chain is from a study of cytomegalovirus exposure and HLA in healthy donors (dated by TCRdb to 2015 to 2018). Background for the entire study: An earlier analysis of more than 550 of the donors reported approximately 260 Gb of sequence data and 117 million unique TCR beta sequences obtained from approximately 180 million T cells. The later analysis used no new phenotypic data to find candidate immune exposures, relying instead on TCR beta sequences and their occurrence across donors. Donor age, sex, ethnicity and CMV serostatus were compiled alongside the repertoire data. Using immunosequencing, the study profiled T cell repertoires from 666 subjects and related those repertoires to cytomegalovirus serostatus. The study aimed to test whether cataloging public T cell receptors could reveal signatures of past pathogen exposure. In a later genetic analysis, genome-wide SNP genotypes for about 65% of the 666 donors were used, and that subset was treated as a discovery cohort. Typing coverage differed by locus: A, B, C, DRB1 and DQB1 were typed in roughly 620-630 donors, DQA1 in 522, DPA1 in approximately 600, and DPB1 in 472. In a later analysis, previously published TCR beta repertoires from fewer than 750 donors were re-analyzed and high-resolution HLA genotyping was added so that TCR occurrence patterns could be studied. An early release covering roughly 640 HLA-typed donors comprised around 300 gigabases of sequencing data and 85 million to 100 million unique TCR sequences. HLA typing included class I and class II loci at four-digit resolution. All discovery cohort repertoires had been generated using a single sequencing platform. On average, roughly 240,000 unique TCR beta nucleotide sequences were sequenced per donor among 398 genotyped donors of the cohort, with 15% to 20% of those sequences being non-productive. Four to six DR-DQ haplotypes were handled as single units for association and clustering, since linkage in the cohort was strong. The genetic ancestry cluster associated with self-reported Caucasian donors included 81% of the 300 to 400 genotyped donors. To decide whether each TCR beta V gene segment behaved as functional or pseudogenic, an earlier analysis of approximately 600 of the donors relied on high-throughput TCR beta sequencing. High-throughput TCR immunosequencing, statistical association of individual TCRs with disease status, and machine learning were combined to predict cytomegalovirus infection status. In addition to the first cohort of hundreds of subjects, a separate validation cohort of approximately 130 different subjects was used.

Measured from the cysteine to the phenylalanine, the CDR3 is 15 residues long. Kept here is only the CDR3 DNA, which spans 45 bases and is read in frame from base 1. Based on the germline V gene (reference sequence), the CDR1 and CDR2 sequences are WNHNN and SYGVQD. V is pruned by 5 bases and J by 2 bases, leaving 6 bases of the junction without a gene match. Regarding this clone: No antigen is known for it. Base-call qualities are not available, and no considerably larger clone is one nucleotide away.

General study outcomes and caveats: A further reported finding was that TCR beta sequences accurately predicted the HLA-A and HLA-B alleles for most subjects in the first cohort. According to a later genetic analysis, donors in an Asian-associated ancestry cluster had fewer N-insertions in productive TCRs than the approximately 670-donor mean. In a later analysis, several top co-occurrence clusters were reported to appear linked to parvovirus B19, influenza, CMV and Epstein-Barr virus. Some IMGT-functional V segments, including TRBV6-2 and TRBV6-3, could not be told apart with the 87-base-pair reads, so those segments were excluded. Specific HLA alleles were associated with about 17,000 TCR beta sequences at a false discovery rate of 0.05 in a later analysis. In vitro tests confirmed that a few of the cytomegalovirus-associated TCR beta chains recognize cytomegalovirus antigens. It was suggested by the authors that the approach could potentially be generalized to other disease states and immunological phenotypes. For the cohort, immune exposure information was limited to CMV serostatus. In a later analysis, HLA-associated TCR beta chains were found to be more clonally expanded and to have lower generation probabilities than equally common non-associated chains. Correlated functional status among segregating V segments might be attributable to linkage disequilibrium, but an unknown experimental factor could not be ruled out. Because HLA typing was unavailable for some donors at each locus, only the typed subset was used in association tests. Over 15 rarely observed V segments, including chromosome 9 orphons, were excluded from the earlier analysis of approximately 600 of the donors because counts were too low. In the study, 150 to 200 TCR beta chains were listed as associated with cytomegalovirus. The presence/absence analyses assumed that sequencing depth was roughly uniform across donors, and that assumption may not be true. Most TCR sequences were seen in very few donors, while some public TCRs were found in many individuals. An association between a missense DCLRE1C variant and V-gene and J-gene trimming of TCR beta chains was found in a later genetic analysis and replicated in an independent cohort. A later analysis found that TCR association rates varied across HLA loci, with DRB1 alleles showing the most associated TCRs and HLA-C alleles the fewest. This cohort had only TCR beta chains sequenced, and the lack of alpha or paired-chain data limited which features could be detected. Strong co-occurrence of HLA alleles, especially DR and DQ, made assigning TCR associations to individual alleles difficult. In an earlier analysis of some 550 of the donors, most TCR beta V segments were observed in productive rearrangements about 90% or about 30% of the time, broadly matching IMGT annotations. A cluster of highly shared sequence variants was judged likely to represent a technical artifact of the sequencing pipeline. Most CMV-associated TCR beta chains appeared to be HLA-restricted in a later analysis, and the HLA associations seemed to be driven largely by CMV exposure. In both the original and validation cohorts, the classifier was reported to diagnose cytomegalovirus status with high specificity and sensitivity.

The cohort was made up of roughly 670 healthy bone marrow donors. At the time of sampling, all cohort members were nominally healthy, though unrecorded immune exposures were likely present. The donor tested CMV seronegative and was one of the 352 seronegative cohort members. Each donor provided a peripheral blood sample, and peripheral blood mononuclear cells were used for TCR beta sequencing. The Qiagen DNeasy Blood Extraction Kit was used to extract genomic DNA from the blood cell samples. Library method: the immunoSEQ multiplex PCR assay. For the multiplex PCR, a mixture combining 60 forward primers for TCR Vbeta segments and 13 reverse primers for TCR Jbeta segments was used. A multiplex PCR assay on genomic DNA amplified the CDR3 region of rearranged TCR beta genes. The Illumina HiSeq System was used to sequence the amplified TCR beta libraries as 87-base-pair reads. The study's processing was this. Across the 500 to 700 repertoires, a later analysis counted about 81 million unique TCR beta chains, roughly 11 million of which were shared by at least two donors. Raw reads were error-corrected and collapsed into unique sequences by a nearest-neighbor algorithm in which closely related sequences were merged to remove PCR and sequencing errors. Alignment of CDR3 sequences to IMGT reference sequences was used to assign V, D and J gene segments. For a sequence to be retained, a match of at least six nucleotides to both a V gene segment and a J gene segment was required. A rearrangement was called productive if the CDR3 had no stop codons and remained in frame with V and J, and every other rearrangement was called non-productive. CDR3 was defined by IMGT convention, running from the second conserved V-encoded cysteine to the conserved J-encoded phenylalanine. The earlier analysis of approximately 500 of the donors excluded sequences that lacked an unambiguous match to a single V gene segment. In an earlier analysis of several hundred of the donors, V segments were called functional above 56.7% productive rearrangements and were called segregating when the between-donor standard deviation exceeded 5%. A statistical classification framework was developed to diagnose cytomegalovirus status using the catalog of TCR beta chain sequences. V and J gene assignment, in a later analysis, came from comparing TCR nucleotide sequences with IMGT/GENE-DB human TR gene sequences. In a later analysis, CDR3 sequences and most-parsimonious VDJ recombination scenarios were assigned using the TCRdist pipeline. In a later analysis, each TCR beta chain was defined by its CDR3 amino acid sequence together with its V-gene family, and reads lacking a unique V-gene family were excluded. In a later analysis, nearly 600 highly shared, low-generation-probability nucleotide sequences were removed to address suspected cross-contamination and a sequencing artifact. In a later analysis, a clonal expansion index was calculated for each public chain from normalized within-repertoire ranks of inferred template counts. In a later analysis, generation probabilities were computed with a VDJ recombination model fitted to out-of-frame rearrangements, and the resulting probabilities were checked against IGoR. A later analysis scored TCR-TCR, TCR-HLA and TCR-CMV co-occurrence with hypergeometric tests, applying a repertoire-size bias correction to TCR pairs. False discovery rates were estimated in a later analysis by permuting HLA or CMV assignments 20 times. In a later analysis, co-occurring TCRs were grouped using DBSCAN, with TCRdist sequence similarity added in when clustering inside HLA-allele-positive subsets. Repertoires with fewer than 30,000 or more than 120,000 public chains, plus five repertoires with anomalous nucleotide sharing, were excluded from co-occurrence clustering. What TCRdb holds here is the immuneACCESS table cut down to in-frame rearrangements. Part of the clones is not present; checked against another copy, under half of the missing clones reflect an unresolved V gene, and the others are unexplained. That table is the source of V, J and clone size, and D and trimming were worked out from the DNA. This sample holds about 100,000 clones; around 82% were observed only once. Jointly, the top ten make up 0.6% to 0.95% of the sample.

The TCR sequence derives from a woman in her sixties or seventies in good health and CMV-seronegative. The sequencing sample was made of PBMCs. The receptor chain draws on TRBV10-1 and TRBJ2-7; 10 bases in the middle match TRBD1. The CDR3 reads as follows: CASSYGQGEAYEQYF. The DNA sequence reads TGCGCCAGCAGTTATGGACAGGGGGAGGCCTACGAGCAGTACTTC.